This T cell receptor (beta chain) emerged from a study of identical twins. TCRdb itself ran the 5' RACE reads through MiXCR, one entry per CDR3 protein. The repertoire holds 250,000 or so distinct CDR3 sequences, with approximately 7% as singletons. Findings of the study overall: It was cross-sectional statistical analysis, not following the same donors, that the conclusions relied on.

The CDR3 sequence is 14 residues long. Germline CDR1 and CDR2: SGHRS and YFSETQ. This clonotype appeared a few times. Its antigen is as yet unknown. An end of the junction differs from the germline gene, which may be a read error. These data also featured in a second study, about yellow fever vaccine responses in identical twins.

The sample was memory (CD45RO+) T cells sorted from blood. V and J are TRBV5-1 and TRBJ2-4; TRBD2 agrees at 8 bases. This receptor was taken from a woman between 18 and 29 years old in good health. The CDR3 DNA reads as TGCGCCAGCAGCTTAGCGGGGGCCAATAACATTCAGTACTTC. Amino acid sequence: CASSLAGANNIQYF. Based on the CDR3 plus reference TRBV5-1 and TRBJ2-4, the full variable domain is KAGVTQTPRYLIKTRGQQVTLSCSPISGHRSVSWYQQTPGQGLQFLFEYFSETQRNKGNFPGRFSGRQFSNSRSEMNVSTLELGDSALYLCASSLAGANNIQYFGAGTRLSVL.